A selection of T cell receptor beta chains follows, all from one sample in a study of blood T cell repertoires in COVID-19. TCRdb keeps only in-frame clones here, not all; method: immunoSEQ multiplex PCR. This table holds over 25,000 clones, around nine tenths found once. The source material was peripheral blood. All receptors come from a man in his sixties or seventies with acute or convalescent COVID-19. Both conserved end residues are part of each CDR3. Each record gives: D gene, V gene, clone size, J gene, CDR3 DNA, CDR3 protein. The D gene is left open where the match is weak. Not all rows give a size; the values are once, few, many and, for expanded clones, a class.

-	TRBV20-1	-	TRBJ2-5	TGCAGTGCTAGTGCAAGGTCGGCCAGGGCCGAGACCCAGTACTTC	CSASARSARAETQYF
TRBD1	TRBV2	-	TRBJ2-7	TGTGCCAGCATGAAGACAGGGTCCTCCTACGAGCAGTACTTC	CASMKTGSSYEQYF
TRBD1	TRBV2	-	TRBJ1-1	TGTGCCAGCAGTGCGCAGGGGGGCGGCACTGAAGCTTTCTTT	CASSAQGGGTEAFF
TRBD2	TRBV28	-	TRBJ2-3	TGTGCCAGCAGTTTCGGGGCGGGAGGGCGTACGCAGTATTTT	CASSFGAGGRTQYF
-	TRBV19	once	TRBJ2-1	TGTGCCAGTAGTATGCGAAGGGAGAACTCTCCGGCTAGTTTCTCCTACAATGAGCAGTTCTTC	CASSMRRENSPASFSYNEQFF
TRBD1	TRBV5-4	-	TRBJ1-2	TGTGCCAGCAGCCCGGGACAGCCCGCTGGCTATGGCTACACCTTC	CASSPGQPAGYGYTF
-	TRBV18	-	TRBJ1-2	TGTGCCAGCTCGCTCAACCCACTGGGGGGGTCTAACTATGGCTACACCTTC	CASSLNPLGGSNYGYTF
-	TRBV27	-	TRBJ2-6	TGTGCCAGCAGTTTAGGCCCAGGGGGGATGAACTCTGGGGCCAACGTCCTGACTTTC	CASSLGPGGMNSGANVLTF
-	TRBV3-1/TRBV3-2	-	TRBJ1-2	TGTGCCAGCAGCCAAGACAGGGGCGGTAATGGCTACACCTTC	CASSQDRGGNGYTF
-	TRBV7-3	-	TRBJ2-3	TGTGCCAGCACCTCGAACACAGACACAGATACGCAGTATTTT	CASTSNTDTDTQYF
-	TRBV28	-	TRBJ1-2	TGTGCCAGCAGTGTGTCCTTTAGGAGTCTTAGTTATGGCTACACCTTC	CASSVSFRSLSYGYTF
-	TRBV20-1	-	TRBJ2-3	TGCAGTGCCCCGACATCAGATACGCAGTATTTT	CSAPTSDTQYF
TRBD2	TRBV5-1	-	TRBJ2-1	TGCGCCAGCAGCTCCCTAGCGGGAAGGTCCTACAATGAGCAGTTCTTC	CASSSLAGRSYNEQFF
TRBD1	TRBV28	-	TRBJ1-1	TGTGCCAGCAGTTTAGTAGGGGGCGCGAGCACTGAAGCTTTCTTT	CASSLVGGASTEAFF
-	TRBV18	-	TRBJ1-3	TGTGCCAGCTCAATACTAAGGATGGACTCTGGAAACACCATATATTTT	CASSILRMDSGNTIYF
-	TRBV18	-	TRBJ2-1	TGTGCCAGCTCTCCTGGACTAACAAATGAGCAGTTCTTC	CASSPGLTNEQFF
TRBD1	TRBV25-1	-	TRBJ1-4	TGTGCCAGCAGTGAATTCGACAGGGCGGATGAAAAACTGTTTTTT	CASSEFDRADEKLFF
-	TRBV5-1	-	TRBJ2-5	TGCGCCAGCAGCTTGGGGCAGTCGGAGGAGACCCAGTACTTC	CASSLGQSEETQYF
TRBD1	TRBV5-4	-	TRBJ2-3	TGTGCCAGCAGCTTGCCAGGGACAGTAGCAGATACGCAGTATTTT	CASSLPGTVADTQYF
TRBD2	TRBV11-2	-	TRBJ2-1	TGTGCCAGCAGCCCGACTAGCGGGAGGGCCACTGAGCAGTTCTTC	CASSPTSGRATEQFF
-	TRBV6-5	-	TRBJ1-1	TGTGCCAGCAGTTCCATCCAAACAGGGTTTGTAGCTTTCTTT	CASSSIQTGFVAFF
-	TRBV4-1	-	TRBJ1-1	TGCGCCAGCCGGCCGGCGTCCAGTAAGGGGATCACTGAAGCTTTCTTT	CASRPASSKGITEAFF
-	TRBV12-3/TRBV12-4	-	TRBJ1-5	TGTGCCAGCGGGCCCAATCAGCCCCAGCATTTT	CASGPNQPQHF
TRBD1	TRBV5-4	-	TRBJ2-1	TGTGCCAGCAGCTTTGACAGGGTCTCTGAGCAGTTCTTC	CASSFDRVSEQFF
TRBD1	TRBV14	-	TRBJ2-3	TGTGCCAGCAGCCACCTTCAGGGGGTTCCCTCAGATACGCAGTATTTT	CASSHLQGVPSDTQYF
TRBD2	TRBV5-1	-	TRBJ2-5	TGCGCCAGCAGCTTAAGACTAGCTGGGGAGACCCAGTACTTC	CASSLRLAGETQYF
-	TRBV29-1	-	TRBJ2-1	TGCAGCGTTGCGTCGGGGTTCACAACCTACAATGAGCAGTTCTTC	CSVASGFTTYNEQFF
-	TRBV7-2	-	TRBJ2-1	TGTGCCAGCAGCTTTCAGGCACGAGCGGAGTCCTACAATGAGCAGTTCTTC	CASSFQARAESYNEQFF
TRBD1	TRBV11-2	-	TRBJ2-7	TGTGCCAGCAGCTTATCGAGACAGGGGTTCGAGCAGTACTTC	CASSLSRQGFEQYF
-	TRBV4-3	-	TRBJ2-1	TGCGCCAGCAGCCAAGAGGGTACAGAGCGGTCGTATGTTGAGCAGTTCTTC	CASSQEGTERSYVEQFF
TRBD2	TRBV5-4	-	TRBJ2-7	TGTGCCAGCAGCTTCTGGACTAGCGGGAATTCCGAGCAGTACTTC	CASSFWTSGNSEQYF
TRBD2	TRBV3-1/TRBV3-2	-	TRBJ2-3	TGTGCCAGCAGCCAAGGTACGCCTAGCGGATTTACAGATACGCAGTATTTT	CASSQGTPSGFTDTQYF
-	TRBV9	-	TRBJ1-4	TGTGCCAGCAGCCCCAGAGGCAGGGACTGGGGTGAAAAACTGTTTTTT	CASSPRGRDWGEKLFF
-	TRBV5-1	-	TRBJ1-6	TGCGCCAGCAGCTTGGAGAGGATTAATTCACCCCTCCACTTT	CASSLERINSPLHF
-	TRBV3-1/TRBV3-2	-	TRBJ1-6	TGTGCCAGCAGCCAAGGAGGAAACTCACCCCTCCACTTT	CASSQGGNSPLHF
TRBD1	TRBV25-1	-	TRBJ2-2	TGTGCCAGCAGTGAGGGGACAGGGACTTACACCGGGGAGCTGTTTTTT	CASSEGTGTYTGELFF
-	TRBV7-2	-	TRBJ1-2	TGTGCCAGCAGCTTTTATACGGCGGGGGTTGACTATGGCTACACCTTC	CASSFYTAGVDYGYTF
-	TRBV7-2	-	TRBJ1-6	TGTGCCGGTCAGATACAGGATTTTTCACCCCTCCACTTT	CAGQIQDFSPLHF
TRBD2	TRBV6-4	-	TRBJ2-7	TGTGCCAGCAGTGACTCCGGACTAGCGGGAGCCCTTAGCTCCTACGAGCAGTACTTC	CASSDSGLAGALSSYEQYF
TRBD1	TRBV2	-	TRBJ1-1	TGTGCCAGCAGTACCGACAGGGAAACTGAAGCTTTCTTT	CASSTDRETEAFF
TRBD1	TRBV20-1	-	TRBJ2-2	TGCAGTGCTAGTCGTTCCGGGACAGGGGGCGCCGCCGGGGAGCTGTTTTTT	CSASRSGTGGAAGELFF
-	TRBV19	-	TRBJ1-5	TGTGCCGGGGCGAAGGGGATAGGGCAGCCCCAGCATTTT	CAGAKGIGQPQHF
-	TRBV3-1/TRBV3-2	once	TRBJ2-1	TGTGCCAGCAGCCAAGATCCGGCCAGGGAGCAGTTCTTC	CASSQDPAREQFF
-	TRBV21-1	-	TRBJ2-5	TGTGCCAGCAGCACACACGGACAGTTCTTTGAGACCCAGTACTTC	CASSTHGQFFETQYF
TRBD1	TRBV27	-	TRBJ1-5	TGTGCCAGCGGGGCAGGGGGCCGGGGTCAGCCCCAGCATTTT	CASGAGGRGQPQHF
-	TRBV18	few	TRBJ1-1	TGTGCCAGCTCACCATCTGCAGACATGAACACTGAAGCTTTCTTT	CASSPSADMNTEAFF
-	TRBV11-1	-	TRBJ2-7	TGTGCCAGTGTAGGGGGACCCTACGAGCAGTACTTC	CASVGGPYEQYF
-	TRBV18	-	TRBJ2-1	TGTGCCAGCTCACCAGTGATAGCGGATAGCTCCTACAATGAGCAGTTCTTC	CASSPVIADSSYNEQFF
TRBD1	TRBV6-2/TRBV6-3	-	TRBJ1-1	TGTGCCAGCAGTCCCCGGGGACAGGGGTCCGGGGCTGAAGCTTTCTTT	CASSPRGQGSGAEAFF